The TCR beta chain described here comes from a study of a mutant IDH1 vaccine in newly diagnosed glioma (dated by TCRdb to the early 2020s). About the study as a whole: Patients were given eight vaccinations, in weeks 1, 3, 5, 7, 11, 15, 19 and 23, which matched visits V03 through V10. Vaccination was initiated 4-6 weeks after radiotherapy alone, or concurrently with temozolomide cycles in the chemotherapy-containing groups. Of the roughly 31 treated patients, approximately 60% were male and about 40% were female, and the mean age was roughly 40 years. Prior to enrollment, patients had been given standard therapy consisting of radiotherapy alone, temozolomide alone, or radiochemotherapy with temozolomide, with the combination given to most patients. Peripheral blood was collected at six visits: V03 (baseline), V05, V07, V10, V12 and V13. Longitudinal TCRB deep sequencing was done for 25 treated patients, wherever samples were available for exploratory analyses.

In the case of this clone: It lacks a known antigen. No base qualities exist here, and no much larger clone lies one base off it.

The method behind the library was the immunoSEQ multiplex PCR assay. Following the manufacturer's protocol, the hsTCRB Kit was used to amplify rearranged TCR beta chain sequences. Sequencing of TCRB libraries was carried out on an Illumina MiSeq. Under the source paper's analysis protocol: The kit vendor's proprietary platform handled demultiplexing, trimming and gene mapping. Drawn from immuneACCESS, this table holds only the in-frame rearrangements with V and J called that TCRdb kept. Clones are partly lost; checked studies trace under half to an unresolved V gene and leave the rest unexplained. D and trimming come from the DNA, and the V and J calls and clone size come from that table. This sample has 40,000 to 65,000 clones in its table, and approximately 78% of those were observed once. The leading ten clones occupy roughly 1.8% of the sample. The germline V gene supplies CDR1 LGHNA and CDR2 YSLEER. From its cysteine to its phenylalanine, the CDR3 spans 15 amino acids. Only the CDR3 region is kept as DNA, spanning 45 bases read in frame from base 1. V trim: 5 bases; J trim: 1 base; unmatched bases: 6.

The paper's findings and limits, for the study overall: PBMC samples for TCRB deep sequencing were selected based on availability. Across multiple MHC alleles, vaccine-induced immune responses were seen in roughly 93% of patients. Pseudoprogression seemed to be unrelated to changes in the top peripheral T cell clonotypes found by TCRB sequencing. According to the authors, sample limitations meant that analyses of patient blood samples could not be reproduced.

Taken with the paper, the label for time point translates to: week 5, during vaccination. Every vaccine dose consisted of 300 ug of a 20-mer mutant IDH1 peptide in Montanide, administered subcutaneously together with topical imiquimod. Newly diagnosed WHO grade 3 or 4 IDH1-mutant astrocytomas showing loss of nuclear ATRX were present in the donors. The samples were drawn from NOA16, a multicentre, single-arm, open-label phase I trial in Germany that tested a mutant IDH1 peptide vaccine in humans for the first time. Genomic DNA for TCRB sequencing was extracted from EDTA blood using the DNeasy Blood and Tissue Kit.

The sample was PBMCs, taken from a glioma patient whose treatment included an IDH1 peptide vaccine. The V and J segments used are TRBV4-3 and TRBJ2-7; a stretch of 9 junction bases matches TRBD1. The clonotype was recovered from a woman in her thirties or forties with glioma. The bases read TGCGCCAGCAGCTCACAGGGGGCGCGATCCTACGAGCAGTACTTC. Its protein product is CASSSQGARSYEQYF.